This T cell receptor (beta chain) was obtained from a study of T cells after yellow fever vaccination. MiXCR, applied by TCRdb to the 5' RACE reads, yields one record per CDR3 protein. The sample has 200,000 to 300,000 distinct CDR3 sequences, 10% to 15% seen once. This sequence originates from a man in his thirties or forties who received the YFV17D yellow fever vaccine. This specimen was CD4+ T cells sorted from PBMCs, taken 45 days after the yellow fever booster vaccination.

For the CDR3, the DNA is TGCAGTGCTAGTCAGACCGGCGTAGGGCAGCAGTTCTTC. It encodes CSASQTGVGQQFF. V is TRBV20-1 and J is TRBJ2-1; D uncertain. Per germline, CDR1 DFQATT and CDR2 SNEGSKA (reference sequence). This CDR3 comprises 13 residues. Trimming took 3 bases from V and 11 from J, leaving 17 bases between them.